Sequencing of this T cell receptor beta chain was carried out in a study of T cells after somatic rescue of genetic block. V dropped 5 bases and J dropped 4; count of bases not matched to a gene: 7. CDR1 is LGHNA and CDR2 is YSLEER in the germline V gene. This CDR3 has 14 residues. Repertoires were generated with immunoSEQ multiplex PCR, while TCRdb's copy carries only in-frame clones and drops some. In the table there are 70,000 or so clones, just over 90% of which are singletons. The source material was peripheral blood mononuclear cells (PBMCs). The V and J genes are TRBV4-3 and TRBJ2-5; TRBD2 aligns across 7 bases. The receptor was isolated from a man between 35 and 55 years old. The CDR3 reads CASSTRLAGETQYF. In DNA, the CDR3 is TGCGCCAGCAGCACCCGACTAGCAGGAGAGACCCAGTACTTC.